This T cell receptor beta chain was identified in a study of blood T cell repertoires in COVID-19. Looking at the study overall: Samples taken during acute and convalescent COVID-19 were collected in the United States, Italy and Spain. T cells, B-cell-depleted T cells, or PBMCs provided the cDNA or gDNA that served as material.

This clone showed up just once. Trimming removed 3 bases from V and 4 bases from J; junction bases left unmatched: 14. The germline CDR1 and CDR2 sequences are SGHDT and YYEEEE. There are 17 residues in the CDR3. Generated by immunoSEQ multiplex PCR, the TCRdb table keeps only in-frame clones and is missing some. Of 120,000 or so clones in the sample, around 85% were seen once. Sequencing was done on a sample of peripheral blood. The sequence was obtained from a man aged 50 or older with acute or convalescent COVID-19. The V gene is TRBV5-6, the J gene TRBJ2-5; 8 nucleotides agree with TRBD2. The CDR3 loop reads CASSSLSGGARGETQYF. The CDR3 bases are TGTGCCAGCAGCTCTCTTTCGGGAGGGGCCCGCGGAGAGACCCAGTACTTC. Based on the CDR3 plus reference TRBV5-6 and TRBJ2-5, the full variable domain is DAGVTQSPTHLIKTRGQQVTLRCSPKSGHDTVSWYQQALGQGPQFIFQYYEEEERQRGNFPDRFSGHQFPNYSSELNVNALLLGDSALYLCASSSLSGGARGETQYFGPGTRLLVL.